Sequencing of this T cell receptor beta chain was carried out in a study of cytomegalovirus exposure and HLA in healthy donors. Study observations and caveats: Available immune exposure information was restricted to CMV serostatus only. HLA allele associations emerged for some 16,000 TCR beta sequences in a later analysis, at 0.05 false discovery rate.

With respect to this clone: The antigen remains undetermined.

Per the germline V gene, CDR1 is SNHLY and CDR2 is FYNNEI. The CDR3 has 12 amino acids. The germline V and J ends were trimmed by 5 bases and 8 bases, with 10 bases remaining between them. PCR was performed using 60 Vbeta and 13 Jbeta primers. Sequencing used immunoSEQ multiplex PCR; TCRdb keeps in-frame clones, though not all of them. Of about 130,000 clones listed, about 70% are singletons. Material: PBMCs. The receptor comes from a man aged 40-49 years in good health and CMV-seronegative. The chain is built from TRBV2 and TRBJ2-1; possible D gene TRBD2, 6 bases. CDR3 DNA: TGTGCCAGCAGTAGTGGGGGGTATGAGCAGTTCTTC. Translating it yields CASSSGGYEQFF. The complete variable domain, with remaining parts taken from reference TRBV2 and TRBJ2-1, reads EPEVTQTPSHQVTQMGQEVILRCVPISNHLYFYWYRQILGQKVEFLVSFYNNEISEKSEIFDDQFSVERPDGSNFTLKIRSTKLEDSAMYFCASSSGGYEQFFGPGTRLTVL.